One sample yielded the 21 T cell receptor beta chains listed below, sequenced in a study of blood T cell repertoires in COVID-19. The repertoire was sequenced with immunoSEQ multiplex PCR; TCRdb's copy has only in-frame clones and lacks some. The sample includes a few hundred thousand clones, roughly 84% of them seen just once. Input material: PBMCs or T cells enriched from blood (not recorded which). All receptors come from a woman between 25 and 40 years old who had recovered from COVID-19.

The J gene is TRBJ1-1, the V gene TRBV28, with D uncertain. Germline CDR1 and CDR2: MDHEN and SYDVKM. The CDR3 length is 14 residues. V was trimmed by 3 bases and J by 0 bases, leaving 8 bases between them. The CDR3 sequence: CASSFTRMNTEAFF. As DNA, the CDR3 is TGTGCCAGCAGTTTTACCAGGATGAACACTGAAGCTTTCTTT. Based on the CDR3 plus reference TRBV28 and TRBJ1-1, the full variable domain is DVKVTQSSRYLVKRTGEKVFLECVQDMDHENMFWYRQDPGLGLRLIYFSYDVKMKEKGDIPEGYSVSREKKERFSLILESASTNQTSMYLCASSFTRMNTEAFFGQGTRLTVV.

V and J are TRBV5-4 and TRBJ1-6; D remains ambiguous. The CDR3 covers 13 residues. V shed 3 bases and J shed 9 bases, with 10 bases lying between them. Per germline, CDR1 SGHNT and CDR2 YYREEE (reference sequence). The CDR3 region has the DNA TGTGCCAGCAGCTCCACAGCCCTTTCACCCCTCCACTTT. Translation: CASSSTALSPLHF.

This chain connects TRBV28 to TRBJ2-3; 8 bases are a match to TRBD1. The CDR3 extends over 13 amino acids. Germline CDR1 is MDHEN and CDR2 is SYDVKM. V dropped 6 bases and J dropped 4; count of bases not matched to a gene: 3. The CDR3 DNA sequence: TGTGCCAGCAGGCTACAGGGGGCAGATACGCAGTATTTT. This encodes CASRLQGADTQYF.

The rearrangement links TRBV11-2 to TRBJ1-1; D is perhaps TRBD1 (6 bases). Germline V CDR1 and CDR2: SGHAT, FQNNGV. The CDR3 totals 17 residues. Trimming took 2 bases from V and 4 from J, leaving 20 bases between them. In nucleotides, the CDR3 is TGTGCCAGCAGCTTAAAGGGGGTAGGGCGGGGGGGCACTGAAGCTTTCTTT. It codes for CASSLKGVGRGGTEAFF. Looking up the rest from reference TRBV11-2 and TRBJ1-1 gives the full variable domain: EAGVAQSPRYKIIEKRQSVAFWCNPISGHATLYWYQQILGQGPKLLIQFQNNGVVDDSQLPKDRFSAERLKGVDSTLKIQPAKLEDSAVYLCASSLKGVGRGGTEAFFGQGTRLTVV.

Written as DNA, the CDR3 is TGTGCCAGCAGCTTGGGGGGGACAGGGGTGGCTAACGAGCAGTACTTC. Encoded protein: CASSLGGTGVANEQYF. The genes are TRBV5-4 and TRBJ2-7; TRBD1 matches at 10 bases. CDR1 SGHNT and CDR2 YYREEE come from the germline V gene (reference sequence). The CDR3 consists of 16 residues. Trimming cost V 0 bases and J 5 bases; bases outside gene matches: 8.

This rearrangement joins TRBV6-4 to TRBJ1-1; tentative D call: TRBD1 (6 bases). CDR3 length: 15 amino acids. CDR1 is MRHNA, CDR2 SNTAGT, per germline. Trimming removed 6 bases at V and 2 bases at J, with 16 bases between. In DNA, the CDR3 is TGTGCCAGCAGGCCCTCTCGGGGACATAACACTGAAGCTTTCTTT. It translates to CASRPSRGHNTEAFF.

The chain combines TRBV9 with TRBJ1-4; the D gene is possibly TRBD1 (5 bases). Germline CDR1 reads SGDLS; CDR2 reads YYNGEE. The CDR3 runs to 14 residues. V shed 1 base and J shed 4 bases, with 8 bases lying between them. The CDR3 loop is CASSVTDSNEKLFF. In nucleotides, the CDR3 is TGTGCCAGCAGCGTAACTGACAGTAATGAAAAACTGTTTTTT. Variable domain in full (rest from reference TRBV9 and TRBJ1-4): DSGVTQTPKHLITATGQRVTLRCSPRSGDLSVYWYQQSLDQGLQFLIQYYNGEERAKGNILERFSAQQFPDLHSELNLSSLELGDSALYFCASSVTDSNEKLFFGSGTQLSVL.

This chain joins TRBV28 and TRBJ1-5; possibly TRBD1 for D (6 bases). Germline assignment: CDR1 MDHEN and CDR2 SYDVKM. This CDR3 region has 14 residues. Trimming removed 4 bases at V and 4 bases at J, with 11 bases between. The CDR3 region has the DNA TGTGCCAGCAGTTGGGGGACATCAAATCAGCCCCAGCATTTT. This gives the protein CASSWGTSNQPQHF.

The rearrangement links TRBV6-1 to TRBJ2-5, with unresolved D. Germline V gene lookup returns CDR1 MNHNS and CDR2 SASEGT. V was clipped by 8 bases and J by 5 bases, with 21 bases between them. This CDR3 is built from 15 residues. CDR3 amino acids: CASGGASLRRETQYF. CDR3 coding DNA: TGTGCCAGCGGTGGAGCCTCGCTTCGCAGGGAGACCCAGTACTTC.

The CDR3 DNA is TGTGCCAGCAGTTTAGACAGGGGAGTGGCCCAGTACTTC. This sequence encodes CASSLDRGVAQYF. The chain carries TRBV12-3 or TRBV12-4 and TRBJ2-5, with 7 bases that match TRBD1. This CDR3 has 13 amino acids. J lost 9 bases, V lost 1 base, and 5 bases had no gene match.

The rearrangement links TRBV28 to TRBJ1-4; D is unclear. From germline, CDR1 is MDHEN and CDR2 SYDVKM. V shed 3 bases and J shed 5 bases, with 13 bases lying between them. The CDR3 is 15 amino acids. The CDR3, as DNA: TGTGCCAGCAGTTTGGCAACAGAAGGAAATGAAAAACTGTTTTTT. The encoded protein is CASSLATEGNEKLFF.

V usage is TRBV6-5 and J usage is TRBJ2-2; D gene unclear. The CDR3 sequence is 13 residues long. From germline, CDR1 is MNHEY and CDR2 SVGAGI. Trimming removed 5 bases at V and 8 bases at J, with 12 bases between. The CDR3: CASSTYHEGELFF. The CDR3 DNA is TGTGCCAGCAGTACCTACCACGAGGGGGAGCTGTTTTTT.

This clone was found a few times. V is TRBV7-9 and J is TRBJ1-1; 7 bases map to TRBD1. The CDR3 covers 16 residues. Germline V gives CDR1 SEHNR, CDR2 FQNEAQ (reference sequence). V dropped 4 bases and J dropped 0; count of bases not matched to a gene: 8. The CDR3 here is CASSSDRAFLNTEAFF. The CDR3, as DNA: TGTGCCAGCAGCTCCGACAGGGCTTTTCTGAACACTGAAGCTTTCTTT.

This chain joins TRBV5-1 and TRBJ1-3; D may be TRBD1 (5 bases). The CDR3 runs to 15 residues. Per the germline V gene, CDR1 is SGHRS and CDR2 is YFSETQ. V was clipped by 4 bases and J by 6 bases, with 17 bases between them. This chain's CDR3 is CASSPRGGVTNTIYF. Written as DNA, the CDR3 is TGCGCCAGCAGCCCTCGTGGAGGGGTTACAAACACCATATATTTT.

The rearrangement uses TRBV5-1 and TRBJ1-1; D is undetermined. Germline loops: CDR1 SGHRS, CDR2 YFSETQ. The CDR3 is 15 residues long. V dropped 3 bases and J dropped 6 bases, with 18 bases sitting between them. The CDR3 loop is CASSSRTDGEAEAFF. The CDR3 DNA is TGCGCCAGCAGCTCCCGCACGGACGGGGAGGCTGAAGCTTTCTTT.

The chain combines TRBV7-9 with TRBJ2-5; the D gene is possibly TRBD2 (6 bases). The CDR3 loop spans 14 amino acids. V dropped 4 bases and J dropped 5 bases, with 14 bases sitting between them. Germline CDR1 reads SEHNR; CDR2 reads FQNEAQ (reference sequence). Here the CDR3 DNA reads TGTGCCAGCAGCTCCTCTGGAGGGCCGGAGACCCAGTACTTC. The encoded protein is CASSSSGGPETQYF.

This chain joins TRBV30 and TRBJ1-2; TRBD1 matches at 9 bases. The germline gives CDR1 GTSNPN, CDR2 SVGIG (reference sequence). The J segment lost 4 bases and the V segment lost 5 bases, leaving 11 bases of the junction unmatched. CDR3 length: 15 amino acids. The CDR3 DNA follows: TGTGCCTGGGGTGGGACAGGGTGGAATCCCTATGGCTACACCTTC. Residues: CAWGGTGWNPYGYTF.

This clone is a singleton in its sample. This rearrangement joins TRBV19 to TRBJ1-2, with D possibly TRBD1 on 6 matching bases. This CDR3 contains 15 residues. Deletions cut 2 bases from V and 0 bases from J, with 10 bases between. Germline lookup yields CDR1 LNHDA and CDR2 SQIVND (reference sequence). DNA for the CDR3: TGTGCCAGTAGTATACGAGGGGACACTAACTATGGCTACACCTTC. Amino acids: CASSIRGDTNYGYTF.

V and J are TRBV6-5 and TRBJ2-2; D might be TRBD1 (6 bases). The V gene's germline CDR1 is MNHEY and CDR2 SVGAGI. The V and J ends lost 6 bases and 0 bases respectively, with 11 bases between them. This CDR3 has 15 amino acids. The CDR3 is CASSYAGANTGELFF. The DNA for the CDR3 is TGTGCCAGCAGCTACGCAGGGGCGAACACCGGGGAGCTGTTTTTT.

V and J are TRBV13 and TRBJ2-1, with 11 bases matching TRBD2. The length of the CDR3 is 16 residues. Germline V gene data show CDR1 as PRHDT and CDR2 as FYEKMQ (reference sequence). V trimming: 0 bases; J trimming: 8 bases; junction bases outside the gene matches: 6. The CDR3 nucleotides are TGTGCCAGCAGCTTAGGGTTAGCGGGGGGGCTGGATGAGCAGTTCTTC. Its translation is CASSLGLAGGLDEQFF.

V and J are TRBV4-3 and TRBJ1-3, with D unresolved. Germline V lookup: CDR1 LGHNA, CDR2 YSLEER. The CDR3 loop spans 21 amino acids. V lost 0 bases to trimming and J lost 0 bases, with 24 bases between them. For the CDR3, the DNA is TGCGCCAGCAGCCAAGATTTACCACCGATCGGGGAAAAGAGCTCTGGAAACACCATATATTTT. It encodes CASSQDLPPIGEKSSGNTIYF.